The clone carrying this T cell receptor (beta chain) has ten or more counts. With TRAV- and TRBV-specific primers, first-strand cDNA was made, covering the alpha and beta chains. With a constant-region primer and a V-primer adapter, TCRs were subjected to 20 PCR cycles of amplification. TCRdb reprocessed the reads with MiXCR, giving one entry per CDR3 protein. The top ten hold 5.5% to 6.5% of the sample, which has more than 45,000 distinct CDR3 sequences, around 27% seen once. The junction had 7 bases not matched to a gene; V was cut back by 3 bases and J by 6 bases. Looked up from germline, CDR1 is SGHAT and CDR2 is FQNNGV. The CDR3 loop spans 14 amino acids. The record originates from a study of low-dose radiotherapy and immunotherapy resistance in tumors. Study background: It was 1 Gy per fraction every two weeks that Cohort 2 received, adding up to 13 Gy over 26 weeks. Daily oral aspirin at 300 mg began on cycle 1 day 1 and lasted four cycles. Each two-week cycle included intravenous cyclophosphamide 200 mg/m2, given one day before radiation and immunotherapy.

As to time point: before trial treatment. Source: PBMCs, taken before treatment. The sequence came from a male donor with prostate cancer. This chain uses TRBV11-2 with TRBJ2-7, with 8 bases identical to TRBD1. The CDR3 DNA reads TGTGCCAGCAGCTTGGGGCAGGGGGCGAGCGAGCAGTACTTC. Amino acid sequence: CASSLGQGASEQYF.